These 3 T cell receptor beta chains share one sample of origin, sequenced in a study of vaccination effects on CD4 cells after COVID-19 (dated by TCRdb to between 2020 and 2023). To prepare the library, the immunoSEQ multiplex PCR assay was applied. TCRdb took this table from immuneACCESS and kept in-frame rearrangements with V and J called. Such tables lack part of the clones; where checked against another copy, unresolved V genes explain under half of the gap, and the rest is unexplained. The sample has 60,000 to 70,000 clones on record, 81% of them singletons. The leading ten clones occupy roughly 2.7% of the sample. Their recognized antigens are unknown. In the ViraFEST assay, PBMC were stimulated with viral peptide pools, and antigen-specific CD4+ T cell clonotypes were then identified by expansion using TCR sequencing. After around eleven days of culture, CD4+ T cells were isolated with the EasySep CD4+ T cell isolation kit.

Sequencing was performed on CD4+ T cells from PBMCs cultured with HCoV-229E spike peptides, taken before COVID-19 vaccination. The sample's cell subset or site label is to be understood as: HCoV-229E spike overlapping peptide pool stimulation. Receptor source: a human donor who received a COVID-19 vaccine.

DNA of the CDR3: TGTGCCAGCAGCCGGGAGAACGGCAACTACGAGCAGTACGTC. It yields the protein CASSRENGNYEQYV. This sequence joins TRBV5-4 and TRBJ2-7; a weak D match, TRBD2 (6 bases). V was clipped by 4 bases and J by 3 bases, with 14 bases between them. Germline V lookup: CDR1 SGHNT, CDR2 YYREEE (reference sequence). The CDR3 covers 14 residues.

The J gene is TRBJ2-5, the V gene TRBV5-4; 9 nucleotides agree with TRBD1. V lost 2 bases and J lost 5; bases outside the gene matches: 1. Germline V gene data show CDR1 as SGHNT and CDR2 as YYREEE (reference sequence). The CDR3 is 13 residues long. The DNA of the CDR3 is TGTGCCAGCAGCTTCGGACAGGGGGAGACCCAGTACTTC. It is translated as CASSFGQGETQYF.

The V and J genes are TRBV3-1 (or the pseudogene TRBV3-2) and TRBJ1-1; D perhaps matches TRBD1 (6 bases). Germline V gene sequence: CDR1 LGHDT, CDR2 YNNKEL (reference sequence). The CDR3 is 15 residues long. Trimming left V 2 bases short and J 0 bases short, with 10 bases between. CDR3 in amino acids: CASSQSGTMNTEAFF. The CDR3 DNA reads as TGTGCCAGCAGCCAATCCGGGACAATGAACACTGAAGCTTTCTTT.